The clone carrying this T cell receptor (beta chain) was seen only once. The record originates from a study of control samples from healthy donors and cancer patients. Assay used: immunoSEQ multiplex PCR; TCRdb lists only in-frame clones, some missing. The table shows fewer than 200,000 clones, with around 88% occurring only once. V shed 4 bases, J shed 4 bases, and the junction held 3 bases outside the gene matches. Looked up from germline, CDR1 is SGHRS and CDR2 is YFSETQ. The CDR3 length is 16 residues. The genes are TRBV5-1 and TRBJ2-2, with TRBD2 matching over 14 bases. The sequence was collected from a woman aged 25 to 45 in good health. The sequenced sample was blood. The CDR3 region is CASSRLAGGSTGELFF. CDR3 sequence (DNA): TGCGCCAGCAGCAGACTAGCGGGAGGGAGCACCGGGGAGCTGTTTTTT.